This entry lists 27 T cell receptor beta chains sequenced from one sample in a study of blood T cells in healthy people across ages. Together with a sample-barcoded 5' primer, a J-beta primer mix was included in a second PCR lasting roughly 6 to 12 cycles. TCRdb used MiXCR to reprocess the 5' RACE reads, holding one entry per CDR3 protein. The sample consists of approximately 800,000 distinct CDR3 sequences, about 62% of them appearing once. Sequenced: blood. Receptors originate from a man aged 25 to 40 in good health.

The chain has TRBV5-6 and TRBJ2-1, with 11 bases lining up with TRBD2. In germline, CDR1 is SGHDT, CDR2 YYEEEE. Trimming at V came to 4 bases and at J to 6 bases, leaving 9 bases not matched to a gene. The CDR3 spans 16 residues. DNA for the CDR3: TGTGCCAGCAGCCCAGACCTAGCGGGGGGTTTCAATGAGCAGTTCTTC. Amino acid sequence: CASSPDLAGGFNEQFF.

The table lists this clonotype with a few counts. The chain employs TRBV13 and TRBJ2-7; TRBD2 agrees at 7 bases. The CDR3 has 13 amino acids. CDR1 is PRHDT and CDR2 is FYEKMQ in the germline V gene (reference sequence). V lost 0 bases and J lost 7; bases outside the gene matches: 3. The CDR3 DNA reads as TGTGCCAGCAGCTTAGGCACAGCGGGAGAGCAGTACTTC. Its translation: CASSLGTAGEQYF.

The rearrangement links TRBV20-1 to TRBJ2-7; no firm D call. There are 13 residues in the CDR3. V was shortened by 5 bases and J by 0 bases, with 11 bases between the two germline ends. The germline gives CDR1 DFQATT, CDR2 SNEGSKA (reference sequence). CDR3 region: CSAGVVRSYEQYF. The CDR3 nucleotides read TGCAGTGCTGGAGTAGTCCGCTCCTACGAGCAGTACTTC.

The rearrangement uses TRBV4-1 and TRBJ2-1; 7 positions match TRBD2. TRBJ2-7 explains the end of the DNA better; the J call may be wrong. The CDR3 runs 21 residues. CDR1 is MGHRA, CDR2 YSYEKL, per germline. The CDR3 coding sequence is TGCGCCAGCAGCCAACCTCCGGGGAGGGGTAGCGGTTTCAGCTCCTACAATGAGCAGTACTTC. Protein product: CASSQPPGRGSGFSSYNEQYF.

The chain uses TRBV5-4 and TRBJ2-3; D may be TRBD1 (5 bases). The germline V gene encodes CDR1 SGHNT and CDR2 YYREEE (reference sequence). CDR3 length equals 16 residues. The V end lost 3 bases, the J end lost 4 bases, and 18 bases lay between the germline ends. The CDR3 coding sequence is TGTGCCAGCAGCTCCAAAGGCCAAAGCAGGGCAGATACGCAGTATTTT. This sequence encodes CASSSKGQSRADTQYF.

The CDR3 DNA follows: TGTGCCAGCAGCTTTCGGGCTAGCGGTAACAATGAGCAGTTCTTC. Translated, it gives CASSFRASGNNEQFF. The gene calls are TRBV7-9 and TRBJ2-1; 7 nucleotides match TRBD2. J gave up 5 bases and V 3 bases, and 7 bases lay outside the gene matches. This CDR3 is 15 amino acids long. Germline lookup yields CDR1 SEHNR and CDR2 FQNEAQ (reference sequence).

The rearrangement uses TRBV12-3 or TRBV12-4 and TRBJ2-7, with D maybe TRBD1 (6 bases). The CDR3 loop spans 11 amino acids. The V gene lost 7 bases and the J gene lost 12 bases, with 16 bases spanning the gap. This chain's CDR3 is CASIPPGQLYF. In DNA form, the CDR3 reads TGTGCCAGCATCCCCCCCGGACAGCTGTACTTC.

CDR3 nucleotide sequence: TGTGCCAGCAGCAACCCCGCCTACGAGCAGTACTTC. Residues: CASSNPAYEQYF. The V call is TRBV28, the J call TRBJ2-7; D gene ambiguous. With 6 bases removed from V and 2 bases from J, the gap between germline ends came to 8 bases. The CDR3 has 12 amino acids. Germline V gene sequence: CDR1 MDHEN, CDR2 SYDVKM.

Only a few counts were recorded for this clonotype. The rearrangement links TRBV12-3 or TRBV12-4 to TRBJ2-5; the D is unclear. Trimming cost V 3 bases and J 7 bases, with 15 bases left between them. This CDR3 is built from 14 residues. CDR3 residues: CASSFRTGPRTQYF. The CDR3 DNA is TGTGCCAGCAGTTTTCGGACGGGTCCTAGGACCCAGTACTTC.

The sample holds one count of this clonotype. V usage is TRBV4-2 and J usage is TRBJ2-7; no definite D call. V shed 1 base and J shed 3 bases, with 7 bases lying between them. Germline lookup yields CDR1 LGHNA and CDR2 YNFKEQ. This CDR3 is 13 amino acids long. The CDR3 is CASSQGDDYEQYF. CDR3 coding DNA: TGTGCCAGCAGCCAAGGTGACGACTACGAGCAGTACTTC.

This sequence joins TRBV6-2 or TRBV6-3 and TRBJ1-2; 7 bases agree with TRBD1. The CDR3 spans 13 residues. Unmatched junction bases numbered 7, after V lost 5 bases and J lost 7 bases. The V gene's germline CDR1 is MNHEY and CDR2 SVGEGT. The CDR3 protein is CASSQGERGGYTF. The CDR3 nucleotides read TGTGCCAGCAGTCAGGGGGAGAGGGGTGGCTACACCTTC.

The rearrangement joins TRBV6-1 to TRBJ1-5, with TRBD1 matching over 7 bases. This CDR3 comprises 15 residues. Trimming at V came to 2 bases and at J to 2 bases, leaving 3 bases not matched to a gene. Per germline, CDR1 MNHNS and CDR2 SASEGT. The DNA of the CDR3 is TGTGCCAGCAGTGAACAGGGGGGGGGCAATCAGCCCCAGCATTTT. The encoded protein is CASSEQGGGNQPQHF.

The chain employs TRBV20-1 and TRBJ2-1; 11 bases are a match to TRBD2. V lost 5 bases, J lost 8 bases, and 5 bases stayed unmatched. The germline CDR1 and CDR2 sequences are DFQATT and SNEGSKA (reference sequence). The CDR3 extends over 13 amino acids. The CDR3 DNA is TGCAGTGCTCATACTAGCGGGAGTTATGAGCAGTTCTTC. Translation: CSAHTSGSYEQFF.

This clonotype was seen more than once but under ten times. The genes are TRBV15 and TRBJ2-4; tentatively, D is TRBD2 (5 bases). The length of the CDR3 is 14 residues. The V and J ends lost 5 bases and 1 base respectively, with 9 bases between them. Germline V gives CDR1 LNHNV, CDR2 YYDKDF (reference sequence). CDR3: CATSPPGAKNIQYF. DNA for the CDR3: TGTGCCACCAGCCCCCCGGGGGCCAAAAACATTCAGTACTTC.

This chain uses TRBV10-3 with TRBJ2-2, with D unclear. Deletions cut 8 bases from V and 4 bases from J, with 14 bases between. From germline, CDR1 is ENHRY and CDR2 SYGVKD. The CDR3 contains 14 residues. The CDR3 here is CAILRKEITGELFF. DNA for the CDR3: TGTGCCATCCTAAGGAAGGAGATCACCGGGGAGCTGTTTTTT.

The table lists this clonotype with a few counts. V usage is TRBV28 and J usage is TRBJ2-7, with D perhaps assigned TRBD1 or TRBD2 (7 bases each). Germline CDR1 and CDR2: MDHEN and SYDVKM. This CDR3 is built from 14 residues. Trimming removed 3 bases from V and 6 bases from J, with 15 bases in between. CDR3 DNA: TGTGCCAGCAGTTTGGTCCTCAGGGGGGGCGAGCAGTACTTC. This sequence encodes CASSLVLRGGEQYF.

V gene TRBV15 combines with J gene TRBJ2-5; D is uncertain. The V and J ends lost 1 base and 2 bases respectively, with 11 bases between them. Germline CDR1 is LNHNV and CDR2 is YYDKDF (reference sequence). CDR3 size: 15 residues. The CDR3 nucleotides are TGTGCCACCAGCAGAGCCCGGCGAGAGCAAGAGACCCAGTACTTC. This translates into CATSRARREQETQYF.

V and J are TRBV10-2 and TRBJ1-2, with 8 bases that match TRBD1. This CDR3 is built from 16 residues. V was pared by 2 bases and J by 6 bases, with 11 bases of the junction left unmatched. The germline V gene encodes CDR1 WSHSY and CDR2 SAAADI. CDR3 sequence (DNA): TGCGCCAGCAGTGAGGTTCCGGGACAGGCTTCGGATGGCTACACCTTC. This encodes CASSEVPGQASDGYTF.

V is TRBV10-3 and J is TRBJ2-5; D could derive from TRBD1 or TRBD2 (7 bases each). The germline CDR1 and CDR2 sequences are ENHRY and SYGVKD. This CDR3 is built from 13 residues. With 8 bases removed from V and 9 bases from J, the gap between germline ends came to 19 bases. The CDR3 nucleotides are TGTGCCATCGGGGGGGACAGCGGTGTGGCCCAGTACTTC. Protein product: CAIGGDSGVAQYF.

The rearrangement uses TRBV7-9 and TRBJ2-7; D possibly corresponds to TRBD1 (6 bases). V shed 8 bases and J shed 7 bases, with 18 bases lying between them. The CDR3 length is 13 residues. Germline V gene lookup returns CDR1 SEHNR and CDR2 FQNEAQ (reference sequence). The CDR3 DNA sequence: TGTGCCAGCGAAGAGGGGGATACGCGGGAGCAGTACTTC. Protein sequence: CASEEGDTREQYF.

For the CDR3, the DNA is TGCAGCGTTGCCGGGACTAGCGGGAATTTTGGAGCAGATACGCAGTATTTT. It encodes CSVAGTSGNFGADTQYF. The V gene is TRBV29-1, the J gene TRBJ2-3; 13 bases are shared with TRBD2. The V and J ends lost 4 bases and 4 bases, in that order; junction bases with no gene match: 11. This CDR3 has 17 amino acids. Germline V gene lookup returns CDR1 SQVTM and CDR2 ANQGSEA.

The chain couples TRBV6-2 or TRBV6-3 to TRBJ1-2; 9 bases are a match to TRBD1. This CDR3 spans 16 amino acids. Germline values: CDR1 MNHEY, CDR2 SVGEGT. V was clipped by 4 bases and J by 4 bases; unmatched bases: 10. The CDR3: CASSSPSTGGIYGYTF. As DNA, the CDR3 is TGTGCCAGCAGTTCCCCTTCGACAGGGGGAATCTATGGCTACACCTTC.

The CDR3 reads CASSSTPGAQGTYEQYF. The CDR3 nucleotides are TGTGCCAGCAGCTCCACTCCGGGGGCCCAAGGGACCTACGAGCAGTACTTC. J is TRBJ2-7 and V is TRBV7-9; D is tentatively TRBD1 or TRBD2 (6 bases each). V lost 4 bases and J lost 2, with 21 bases in between. There are 17 residues in the CDR3. Per germline, CDR1 SEHNR and CDR2 FQNEAQ (reference sequence). Based on the CDR3 plus reference TRBV7-9 and TRBJ2-7, the full variable domain is DTGVSQNPRHKITKRGQNVTFRCDPISEHNRLYWYRQTLGQGPEFLTYFQNEAQLEKSRLLSDRFSAERPKGSFSTLEIQRTEQGDSAMYLCASSSTPGAQGTYEQYFGPGTRLTVT.

CDR3 region: CASSLIGVGLAGGAKNIQYF. The DNA of the CDR3 is TGTGCCAGCAGCTTAATAGGAGTTGGTCTAGCGGGGGGAGCCAAAAACATTCAGTACTTC. The chain employs TRBV7-2 and TRBJ2-4; 11 positions match TRBD2. J gave up 0 bases and V 2 bases, and 12 bases lay outside the gene matches. Germline loops: CDR1 SGHTA, CDR2 FQGNSA. The length of the CDR3 is 20 residues. Variable domain in full (rest from reference TRBV7-2 and TRBJ2-4): GAGVSQSPSNKVTEKGKDVELRCDPISGHTALYWYRQSLGQGLEFLIYFQGNSAPDKSGLPSDRFSAERTGGSVSTLTIQRTQQEDSAVYLCASSLIGVGLAGGAKNIQYFGAGTRLSVL.

The chain recombines TRBV25-1 with TRBJ1-4, with 7 bases that match TRBD1. Trimming cost V 4 bases and J 8 bases; bases outside gene matches: 25. Per the germline V gene, CDR1 is MGHDK and CDR2 is SYGVNS. CDR3 length: 20 amino acids. CDR3: CASSGIMLDRVGGSGEKLFF. In DNA, the CDR3 is TGTGCCAGCAGTGGAATTATGCTCGACAGGGTTGGTGGTTCAGGCGAAAAACTGTTTTTT.

J is TRBJ2-5 and V is TRBV27; 16 bases align to TRBD2. Near its end, the DNA agrees better with TRBJ2-7, so the J call may be wrong. This CDR3 is 19 amino acids long. CDR1 MNHEY and CDR2 SMNVEV come from the germline V gene (reference sequence). CDR3 DNA sequence: TGTGCCAGCAGGACCTTGGGACTAGCGGGGGGGCGAGGCCTTTACGAGCAGTACTTC. Translation: CASRTLGLAGGRGLYEQYF.

Many counts were recorded for this clonotype. This chain connects TRBV4-2 to TRBJ2-3; 8 nucleotides match TRBD2. The CDR3 is 17 residues long. Germline V gives CDR1 LGHNA, CDR2 YNFKEQ. The V segment lost 3 bases and the J segment 0 bases; nucleotides outside the gene matches: 8. The CDR3 here is CASSHRYSGESTDTQYF. The DNA for the CDR3 is TGTGCCAGCAGCCACAGGTATAGCGGGGAAAGCACAGATACGCAGTATTTT.